This T cell receptor (beta chain) was captured in a study of T cell repertoires in cytomegalovirus infection. General study points: Carriage of CMV together with the relevant HLA was identifiable through cumulative public TCR beta family frequency.

The length of the CDR3 is 16 residues. Germline loops: CDR1 SGHTA, CDR2 FQGNSA. Trimming stripped 5 bases from V and 2 bases from J, with 17 bases between. This clonotype was counted only a few times. As yet, its antigen is unknown. TCRdb called the reads again in MiXCR, with one record for every CDR3 protein. The repertoire holds approximately 590,000 distinct CDR3 sequences, about 39% seen once, with 48% in the top ten. The sample consisted of cultured PBMCs, taken from culture after CMV antigen stimulation. The sequence came from a human donor in good health (CMV status not recorded). Some clones in this sample may be carry-over from other donors' samples. J is TRBJ2-3 and V is TRBV7-2; D gene uncertain. For the CDR3, the DNA is TGTGCCAGCAGCCTTCTCGGGTCTCGCTCCACAGATACGCAGTATTTT. The encoded protein is CASSLLGSRSTDTQYF.